This T cell receptor beta chain was sequenced in a study of Ad26.COV2.S vaccination and SARS-CoV-2 variants. The protocol was immunoSEQ multiplex PCR, while the TCRdb copy is restricted to in-frame clones and leaves out a portion. The table includes several thousand clones, 80% to 85% detected once. This TCR derives from a human donor who had recovered from COVID-19. Sequenced here: peripheral blood, sampled after recovery from COVID-19.

The CDR3: CASSAGDRVAGELFF. The CDR3 DNA reads as TGTGCCAGCAGTGCCGGGGACAGGGTGGCCGGGGAGCTGTTTTTT. The chain couples TRBV2 to TRBJ2-2; 9 nucleotides line up with TRBD1. The germline CDR1 and CDR2 sequences are SNHLY and FYNNEI. Trimming cost V 4 bases and J 6 bases; bases outside gene matches: 6. The CDR3 length is 15 residues.